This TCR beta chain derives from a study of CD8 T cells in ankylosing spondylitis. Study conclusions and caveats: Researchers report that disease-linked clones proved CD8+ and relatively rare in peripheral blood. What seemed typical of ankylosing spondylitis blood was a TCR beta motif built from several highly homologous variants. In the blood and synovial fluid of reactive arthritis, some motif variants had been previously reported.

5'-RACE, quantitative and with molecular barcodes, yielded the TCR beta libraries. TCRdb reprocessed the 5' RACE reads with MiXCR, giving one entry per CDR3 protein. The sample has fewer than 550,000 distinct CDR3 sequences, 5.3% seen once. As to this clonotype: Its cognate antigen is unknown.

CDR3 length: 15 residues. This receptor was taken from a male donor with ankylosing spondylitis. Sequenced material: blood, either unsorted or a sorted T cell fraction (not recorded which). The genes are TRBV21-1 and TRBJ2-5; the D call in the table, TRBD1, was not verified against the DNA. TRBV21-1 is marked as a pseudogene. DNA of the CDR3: TGTGCCAGCACCCGACCTTGGACAGACCAAGAGACCCAGTACTTC. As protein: CASTRPWTDQETQYF.